This T cell receptor (beta chain) was profiled in a study of control samples from healthy donors and cancer patients. The germline V and J ends were trimmed by 5 bases and 6 bases, with 11 bases remaining between them. The CDR3 is made up of 12 amino acids. CDR1 and CDR2 from the germline V gene are MNHNY and SVGAGI (reference sequence). Produced via immunoSEQ multiplex PCR; TCRdb's table is partial and in-frame only. The sample includes tens of thousands of clones, roughly 87% seen only once; the top ten take 4%. This clonotype was obtained from a woman aged 45-65 years in good health. Source material: blood. This sequence joins TRBV6-6 and TRBJ2-7; perhaps TRBD2 as D (5 bases). The CDR3 nucleotides read TGTGCCAGCAGTGTAGGGCGGGTCGAGCAGTACTTC. Translation gives CASSVGRVEQYF.